These 14 T cell receptor beta chains were all obtained from the same sample, sequenced in a study of shared clonotypes between healthy human individuals. TCRdb's table, derived via immunoSEQ multiplex PCR, lists solely in-frame clones and lacks some. The sample lists some 2,000,000 clones, approximately 94% occurring once. Sequenced material: naive CD4+ T cells sorted from blood. Subset here: CD45RA+ positively selected. These receptors came from a man in his late teens or twenties in good health.

The J gene is TRBJ1-5, the V gene TRBV7-2, with D perhaps matching TRBD1 (5 bases). This CDR3 region has 15 residues. The V and J ends lost 1 base and 4 bases respectively, with 11 bases between them. The germline CDR1 and CDR2 sequences are SGHTA and FQGNSA. The CDR3 region has the DNA TGTGCCAGCAGCTTAGATGGCAGGGAAAATCAGCCCCAGCATTTT. This gives the protein CASSLDGRENQPQHF.

This clone was counted a few times. V and J are TRBV2 and TRBJ2-1, with 8 bases matching TRBD2. With 3 bases clipped from V and 7 bases from J, the junction kept 14 bases outside the gene matches. CDR1 is SNHLY and CDR2 is FYNNEI in the germline V gene. The CDR3 covers 17 residues. CDR3 coding DNA: TGTGCCAGCAGTGAGCTCACTGAGCGGGAGTGGAGGAATGAGCAGTTCTTC. This codes for CASSELTEREWRNEQFF.

The chain employs TRBV6-5 and TRBJ1-1; D gene ambiguous. V lost 2 bases to trimming and J lost 8 bases, with 12 bases between them. Germline assignment: CDR1 MNHEY and CDR2 SVGAGI. CDR3 length: 13 residues. The CDR3 nucleotides read TGTGCCAGCAGTTACCCACCCCTGGGAGAAGCTTTCTTT. It translates to CASSYPPLGEAFF.

The genes are TRBV6-1 and TRBJ2-7, with 7 bases identical to TRBD1. The V gene end was trimmed by 3 bases and the J gene end by 0 bases; junction bases not matched to a gene: 14. CDR1 is MNHNS, CDR2 SASEGT, per germline. There are 18 residues in the CDR3. The CDR3 loop is CASSDPIPTGTSSYEQYF. CDR3 nucleotide sequence: TGTGCCAGCAGTGATCCTATTCCGACAGGGACCAGCTCCTACGAGCAGTACTTC.

This chain joins TRBV4-1 and TRBJ2-5, with 13 nucleotides matching TRBD2. Germline V gene data show CDR1 as MGHRA and CDR2 as YSYEKL. V shed 4 bases and J 3 bases; nucleotides not matched to a gene: 2. The CDR3 length is 15 residues. CDR3 in DNA: TGCGCCAGCAGCCGAGGACTAGCGGGAGAAGAGACCCAGTACTTC. Translating gives CASSRGLAGEETQYF.

The chain combines TRBV5-1 with TRBJ1-4; no clear D gene. CDR3 length: 15 residues. V was trimmed by 0 bases and J by 6 bases, leaving 12 bases between them. CDR1 and CDR2 (germline): SGHRS, YFSETQ. CDR3: CASSLESSGYEKLFF. CDR3 in DNA: TGCGCCAGCAGCTTGGAGTCCTCCGGTTATGAAAAACTGTTTTTT.

V gene TRBV7-9 combines with J gene TRBJ2-1; the D call may be TRBD1 or TRBD2 (5 bases each). Germline V gene data show CDR1 as SEHNR and CDR2 as FQNEAQ (reference sequence). Trimming shortened V by 0 bases and J by 9 bases, and 15 bases separated the two germline ends. This CDR3 has 15 amino acids. CDR3 amino acids: CASSLAGPRDAEQFF. The CDR3 nucleotides are TGTGCCAGCAGCTTAGCGGGACCGAGGGATGCTGAGCAGTTCTTC.

This clone has more than one count but fewer than ten. This sequence joins TRBV10-3 and TRBJ1-1; D ambiguous. Per the germline V gene, CDR1 is ENHRY and CDR2 is SYGVKD. V gave up 4 bases and J gave up 3 bases, with 6 bases separating them. The CDR3 has 12 residues. CDR3 sequence (DNA): TGTGCCATCAGTGCGCGTGACACTGAAGCTTTCTTT. It encodes CAISARDTEAFF.

Turning to this clone: The sample contains more than one DNA sequence encoding this CDR3. This sequence joins TRBV5-1 and TRBJ1-2, with no clear D. Germline CDR1 and CDR2: SGHRS and YFSETQ. Trimming removed 0 bases at V and 4 bases at J, with 7 bases between. CDR3 length: 13 residues. CDR3 DNA: TGCGCCAGCAGCTTGGAAGGTCCCTATGGCTACACCTTC. Translation: CASSLEGPYGYTF.

This chain uses TRBV18 with TRBJ2-2; 10 bases align to TRBD2. The CDR3 has 17 amino acids. The junction had 5 bases not matched to a gene; V was cut back by 0 bases and J by 4 bases. Germline CDR1 KGHSH, CDR2 LQKENI. CDR3 region: CASSPPLLAGSTGELFF. CDR3 DNA: TGTGCCAGCTCACCACCGTTACTAGCGGGGAGCACCGGGGAGCTGTTTTTT. The variable domain in full, with the rest retrieved from reference TRBV18 and TRBJ2-2, is NAGVMQNPRHLVRRRGQEARLRCSPMKGHSHVYWYRQLPEEGLKFMVYLQKENIIDESGMPKERFSAEFPKEGPSILRIQQVVRGDSAAYFCASSPPLLAGSTGELFFGEGSRLTVL.

Only a few counts were recorded for this clone. The rearrangement links TRBV11-1 to TRBJ1-3; no firm D call. CDR3 size: 13 residues. V was pared by 2 bases and J by 8 bases, with 10 bases between. The germline V gene has CDR1 SGHAT and CDR2 FQDESV (reference sequence). The CDR3 nucleotides read TGTGCCAGCAGCTTAAGGAGGACGGACACCATATATTTT. Translating it yields CASSLRRTDTIYF.

A note on this clone: The same CDR3 can be traced to other DNA sequences in this sample. This chain links TRBV6-5 with TRBJ1-6, with TRBD1 identical over 9 bases. The ends lost 0 bases at V and 9 bases at J; junction bases unmatched: 0. The V gene's germline CDR1 is MNHEY and CDR2 SVGAGI. The CDR3 is 14 amino acids. The CDR3 nucleotides read TGTGCCAGCAGTTACTCGACAGGGGGTTCACCCCTCCACTTT. Translating gives CASSYSTGGSPLHF.

The chain uses TRBV2 and TRBJ1-4, with TRBD1 as a possible D gene (5 bases). This CDR3 has 13 residues. Germline CDR1 and CDR2: SNHLY and FYNNEI. V lost 9 bases and J lost 5, with 13 bases in between. CDR3 DNA sequence: TGTGCCAGTACAGGTCTGGCCAATGAAAAACTGTTTTTT. It specifies CASTGLANEKLFF. The entire variable domain, with the rest obtained from reference TRBV2 and TRBJ1-4, is as follows: EPEVTQTPSHQVTQMGQEVILRCVPISNHLYFYWYRQILGQKVEFLVSFYNNEISEKSEIFDDQFSVERPDGSNFTLKIRSTKLEDSAMYFCASTGLANEKLFFGSGTQLSVL.

The chain couples TRBV4-2 to TRBJ2-7, with 12 positions matching TRBD2. CDR1 is LGHNA and CDR2 is YNFKEQ in the germline V gene. After removal of 0 bases from V and 2 bases from J, the junction contained 2 bases not matched to a gene. The CDR3 runs to 16 residues. CDR3 in DNA: TGTGCCAGCAGCCAAGAAGGACTAGCGGGGACCTACGAGCAGTACTTC. Translation gives CASSQEGLAGTYEQYF.